Listed here are 27 T cell receptor beta chains from one sample, sequenced in a study of molecular identifiers for immune sequencing clone quantification (dated by TCRdb to between 2018 and 2020). Library preparation used PCR. These reads were obtained on an Illumina HiSeq 4000. TCRdb trimmed the raw reads at Q25, called clones with MiXCR and kept productive beta chains. Rows with a matching CDR3 protein are joined into one entry that keeps the most common DNA and genes. Within this sample are around 86,000 distinct CDR3 sequences, with roughly 19% of them counted one time only. The top ten clonotypes cover about 0.85% of the sample. Sequencing used naive CD8+ T cells from blood, with Jurkat cell RNA spiked in. What the cell subset or site label conveys for this sample: FACS-sorted CD8+CD4-CCR7+CD45RA+ naive T cells. These TCRs come from a human donor in good health. Some libraries in this study had Jurkat cell RNA spiked in.

The V and J genes are TRBV6-2 or TRBV6-3 and TRBJ2-7, with unresolved D. Trimming shortened V by 0 bases and J by 0 bases, and 15 bases separated the two germline ends. Germline loops: CDR1 MNHEY, CDR2 SVGEGT. The CDR3 totals 17 residues. CDR3 coding DNA: TGTGCCAGCAGTTACTCGAAGGCGGATTACCTCTCCTACGAGCAGTACTTC. Translating gives CASSYSKADYLSYEQYF.

This clonotype was found many times. V and J are TRBV2 and TRBJ2-2; maybe TRBD2 (6 bases). Germline-derived CDR1 and CDR2 are SNHLY and FYNNEI. The CDR3 runs to 14 residues. V lost 9 bases and J 2 bases, leaving 13 bases between the germline ends. As DNA, the CDR3 is TGTGCCAGGGATAGCGGAGACAACACCGGGGAGCTGTTTTTT. Its protein is CARDSGDNTGELFF.

This clonotype has a count of ten or more. V gene TRBV9 combines with J gene TRBJ2-2; D remains ambiguous. Germline CDR1 is SGDLS and CDR2 is YYNGEE. The V end was cut by 4 bases, the J end by 1 base, with 2 bases between. The CDR3 totals 12 residues. The CDR3 DNA sequence: TGTGCCAGCAGCCAGAACACCGGGGAGCTGTTTTTT. Translation gives CASSQNTGELFF.

This clonotype was found many times. V usage is TRBV6-2 or TRBV6-3 and J usage is TRBJ2-7; D tentatively fits TRBD1 or TRBD2 (5 bases each). The CDR3 extends over 15 amino acids. V lost 3 bases and J 2 bases, leaving 14 bases between the germline ends. The germline V gene has CDR1 MNHEY and CDR2 SVGEGT. For the CDR3, the DNA is TGTGCCAGCAGTTATTATGGGGGACCTACCTACGAGCAGTACTTC. Its protein is CASSYYGGPTYEQYF.

The table lists this clonotype with many counts. J is TRBJ2-7 and V is TRBV20-1; TRBD2 might be the D (5 bases). The CDR3 has 11 amino acids. V shed 3 bases and J shed 3 bases, with 6 bases lying between them. Germline V gives CDR1 DFQATT, CDR2 SNEGSKA (reference sequence). CDR3 protein: CSARGSYEQYF. The CDR3 DNA sequence: TGCAGTGCTAGGGGGAGCTACGAGCAGTACTTC.

This clonotype was observed at least ten times. This chain uses TRBV20-1 with TRBJ2-2; 9 bases agree with TRBD2. The CDR3 spans 15 residues. Per germline, CDR1 DFQATT and CDR2 SNEGSKA (reference sequence). Losses at the gene ends were 0 bases for V and 6 bases for J; bases not matched to a gene: 5. In DNA, the CDR3 is TGCAGTGCTAGAGAGGCTAGCGGGGTCTCCGGGGAGCTGTTTTTT. This sequence encodes CSAREASGVSGELFF.

This clonotype was detected ten times or more. The V and J genes are TRBV4-3 and TRBJ2-1, with D tentatively TRBD1 (6 bases). V was pared by 0 bases and J by 1 base, with 13 bases between. Germline CDR1 LGHNA, CDR2 YSLEER. The CDR3 covers 17 residues. CDR3 loop: CASSQDWRTASYNEQFF. CDR3 in DNA: TGCGCCAGCAGCCAAGACTGGCGGACAGCATCCTACAATGAGCAGTTCTTC.

V and J are TRBV7-9 and TRBJ1-5; no reliable D call. Trimming stripped 5 bases from V and 7 bases from J, with 9 bases between. The germline gives CDR1 SEHNR, CDR2 FQNEAQ (reference sequence). The CDR3 totals 12 residues. CDR3 in amino acids: CASSTTRQPQHF. The CDR3 nucleotides are TGTGCCAGCAGCACAACGAGACAGCCCCAGCATTTT.

This clonotype was observed many times. In DNA form, the CDR3 reads TGTGCCAGCAGCCAAGTCCTTTTGGGCGGACAGGAGCAGTACTTC. This sequence encodes CASSQVLLGGQEQYF. The V gene is TRBV3-1, the J gene TRBJ2-7; D perhaps matches TRBD1 (6 bases). Deletions cut 1 base from V and 7 bases from J, with 17 bases between. The germline V gene encodes CDR1 LGHDT and CDR2 YNNKEL (reference sequence). The CDR3 covers 15 residues.

This clonotype was detected a few times. It may be a read error: a sequence one base away is much more abundant. The chain has TRBV7-8 and TRBJ2-6; perhaps TRBD2 as D (5 bases). V was trimmed by 8 bases and J by 2 bases, leaving 13 bases between them. This CDR3 has 15 amino acids. Germline V gene lookup returns CDR1 SGHVS and CDR2 FQNEAQ. The CDR3 DNA is TGTGCCAGCGGCCAACGGCGGGCTGGGGCCAACGTCCTGACTTTC. This gives the protein CASGQRRAGANVLTF.

This clonotype has ten or more counts. This chain links TRBV9 with TRBJ2-3; TRBD1 is a possible D gene (7 bases). The germline gives CDR1 SGDLS, CDR2 YYNGEE. Trimming cost V 4 bases and J 0 bases, with 12 bases left between them. This CDR3 is 15 amino acids long. The CDR3, as DNA: TGTGCCAGCAGCCCGGGGGACAGCAGCACAGATACGCAGTATTTT. Protein sequence: CASSPGDSSTDTQYF.

This clonotype was seen at least ten times. The chain combines TRBV6-6 with TRBJ1-1; D possibly corresponds to TRBD1 (5 bases). Germline CDR1 is MNHNY and CDR2 is SVGAGI (reference sequence). V was trimmed by 0 bases and J by 0 bases, leaving 8 bases between them. The CDR3 is 15 residues long. The CDR3 region has the DNA TGTGCCAGCAGTTACTCACAGGTAATGAACACTGAAGCTTTCTTT. As protein: CASSYSQVMNTEAFF.

This clonotype was counted ten times or more. This chain uses TRBV30 with TRBJ2-2; 8 nucleotides line up with TRBD1. Germline CDR1 is GTSNPN and CDR2 is SVGIG (reference sequence). V lost 3 bases, J lost 1 base, and 1 base stayed unmatched. The CDR3 is made up of 14 amino acids. The CDR3 nucleotides read TGTGCCTGGAGAGGGACAGGGAACACCGGGGAGCTGTTTTTT. Translated: CAWRGTGNTGELFF.

This clonotype was seen repeatedly, ten times or more. V usage is TRBV13 and J usage is TRBJ2-3; 8 bases map to TRBD1. The ends lost 1 base at V and 3 bases at J; junction bases unmatched: 3. Germline V gene data show CDR1 as PRHDT and CDR2 as FYEKMQ (reference sequence). The CDR3 has 15 amino acids. The CDR3 coding sequence is TGTGCCAGCAGCTTAGCGCAGGGGGCGACAGATACGCAGTATTTT. This codes for CASSLAQGATDTQYF.

This clonotype was recorded at least ten times. The J gene is TRBJ2-7, the V gene TRBV20-1; D remains ambiguous. The CDR3 is 11 amino acids. CDR1 and CDR2 (germline): DFQATT, SNEGSKA (reference sequence). Trimming took 2 bases from V and 5 from J, leaving 7 bases between them. The CDR3 protein is CSARWVNEQYF. CDR3 DNA: TGCAGTGCTAGATGGGTAAACGAGCAGTACTTC.

The chain uses TRBV6-5 and TRBJ2-3; D is perhaps TRBD2 (5 bases). The CDR3 is 15 residues long. V dropped 5 bases and J dropped 1 base, with 13 bases sitting between them. Germline loops: CDR1 MNHEY, CDR2 SVGAGI. DNA of the CDR3: TGTGCCAGCAGTATTGGGGAGCCCCGCACAGATACGCAGTATTTT. It codes for CASSIGEPRTDTQYF.

At least ten counts were recorded for this clonotype. The chain has TRBV27 and TRBJ2-7; tentative D call: TRBD2 (6 bases). Germline V gene data show CDR1 as MNHEY and CDR2 as SMNVEV (reference sequence). V shed 0 bases and J shed 3 bases, with 12 bases lying between them. This CDR3 contains 15 residues. This CDR3 is CASSLSTAGVYEQYF. The CDR3 DNA is TGTGCCAGCAGTTTATCGACAGCGGGCGTCTACGAGCAGTACTTC.

This clonotype was observed many times. The chain carries TRBV10-3 and TRBJ2-3; D is unclear. Germline V gene data show CDR1 as ENHRY and CDR2 as SYGVKD. This CDR3 contains 13 residues. V lost 3 bases to trimming and J lost 2 bases, with 6 bases between them. CDR3 sequence reads: CAISETDTDTQYF. For the CDR3, the DNA is TGTGCCATCAGTGAAACCGACACAGATACGCAGTATTTT.

At least ten counts were recorded for this clonotype. This chain uses TRBV27 with TRBJ2-2; no reliable D call. This CDR3 contains 13 residues. The ends were cut back, 6 bases at V and 0 bases at J, with 5 bases in the middle. Germline V CDR1 and CDR2: MNHEY, SMNVEV (reference sequence). The CDR3 region is CASSNSNTGELFF. CDR3 DNA: TGTGCCAGCAGCAACTCGAACACCGGGGAGCTGTTTTTT.

This clonotype occurred many times. The CDR3 DNA reads TGTGCCAGCAGCCCCATTTGGGGCAGCCTGACAGATACGCAGTATTTT. Protein sequence: CASSPIWGSLTDTQYF. The chain uses TRBV14 and TRBJ2-3; possible D gene TRBD1, 5 bases. Deletions cut 4 bases from V and 3 bases from J, with 17 bases between. This CDR3 has 16 amino acids. Germline V lookup: CDR1 SGHDN, CDR2 FVKESK.

Many counts were recorded for this clonotype. The gene calls are TRBV7-9 and TRBJ1-5; D gene unclear. Germline V gives CDR1 SEHNR, CDR2 FQNEAQ (reference sequence). V lost 5 bases to trimming and J lost 5 bases, with 10 bases between them. The length of the CDR3 is 13 residues. The CDR3 DNA sequence: TGTGCCAGCAGCCTAAGGGTTGATCAGCCCCAGCATTTT. Protein: CASSLRVDQPQHF.

This chain joins TRBV3-1 and TRBJ1-1; the D gene is possibly TRBD1 (5 bases). The ends were cut back, 0 bases at V and 5 bases at J, with 10 bases in the middle. CDR1 and CDR2 from the germline V gene are LGHDT and YNNKEL (reference sequence). The CDR3 is made up of 14 amino acids. CDR3 loop: CASSQDTGGTEAFF. CDR3 sequence (DNA): TGTGCCAGCAGCCAAGATACGGGGGGGACTGAAGCTTTCTTT.

This clonotype was counted many times. The chain joins TRBV20-1 to TRBJ1-1; tentatively, D is TRBD1 (5 bases). The germline V gene has CDR1 DFQATT and CDR2 SNEGSKA (reference sequence). V was cut by 1 base and J by 0 bases, with 9 bases left in between. CDR3 length: 14 residues. The CDR3 loop reads CSARVQGVNTEAFF. CDR3 coding DNA: TGCAGTGCTAGAGTTCAGGGAGTGAACACTGAAGCTTTCTTT.

This clonotype was detected ten times or more. J is TRBJ2-7 and V is TRBV4-3; TRBD1 is a possible D gene (7 bases). Germline CDR1 and CDR2: LGHNA and YSLEER. The CDR3 sequence is 15 residues long. V was shortened by 1 base and J by 0 bases, with 10 bases between the two germline ends. The CDR3 DNA is TGCGCCAGCAGCCAAGCAGGGGGGAGCTCCTACGAGCAGTACTTC. It codes for CASSQAGGSSYEQYF.

At least ten counts were recorded for this clonotype. CDR3 residues: CASSPGATGQKNTEAFF. For the CDR3, the DNA is TGCGCCAGCAGTCCAGGCGCCACGGGACAGAAGAACACTGAAGCTTTCTTT. The rearrangement joins TRBV4-3 to TRBJ1-1; TRBD1 agrees at 7 bases. This CDR3 has 17 residues. Germline V gene data show CDR1 as LGHNA and CDR2 as YSLEER. V trimming: 6 bases; J trimming: 1 base; junction bases outside the gene matches: 14.

This clonotype was seen repeatedly, ten times or more. The chain has TRBV27 and TRBJ2-3; TRBD1 aligns across 8 bases. The germline V gene encodes CDR1 MNHEY and CDR2 SMNVEV (reference sequence). This CDR3 comprises 15 residues. The junction had 7 bases not matched to a gene; V was cut back by 4 bases and J by 4 bases. In nucleotides, the CDR3 is TGTGCCAGCAGTTATCAGACAGGGGCAGCAGATACGCAGTATTTT. Translating gives CASSYQTGAADTQYF.

This clonotype showed up many times. The chain links TRBV4-1 to TRBJ2-1; 7 bases align to TRBD1. Germline V CDR1 and CDR2: MGHRA, YSYEKL. The V gene end was trimmed by 0 bases and the J gene end by 2 bases; junction bases not matched to a gene: 1. This CDR3 comprises 15 residues. The CDR3 region is CASSQDRGTYNEQFF. The CDR3 bases are TGCGCCAGCAGCCAAGACAGGGGGACCTACAATGAGCAGTTCTTC.